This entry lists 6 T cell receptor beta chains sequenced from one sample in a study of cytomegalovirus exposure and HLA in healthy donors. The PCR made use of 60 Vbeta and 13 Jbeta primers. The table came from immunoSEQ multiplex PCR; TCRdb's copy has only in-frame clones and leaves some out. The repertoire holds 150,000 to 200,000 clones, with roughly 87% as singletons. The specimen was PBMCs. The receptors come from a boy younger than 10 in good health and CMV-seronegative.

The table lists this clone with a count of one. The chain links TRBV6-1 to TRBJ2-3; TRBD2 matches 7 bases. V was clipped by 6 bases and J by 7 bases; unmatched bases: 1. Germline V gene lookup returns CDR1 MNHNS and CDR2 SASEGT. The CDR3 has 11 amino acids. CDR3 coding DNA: TGTGCCAGCAGCGGGGGGAATACGCAGTATTTT. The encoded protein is CASSGGNTQYF.

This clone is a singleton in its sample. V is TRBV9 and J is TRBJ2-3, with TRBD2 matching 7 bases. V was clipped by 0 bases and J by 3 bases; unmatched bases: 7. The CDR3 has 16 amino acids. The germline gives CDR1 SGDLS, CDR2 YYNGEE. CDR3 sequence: CASSVAPGLETDTQYF. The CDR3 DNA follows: TGTGCCAGCAGCGTAGCCCCCGGACTAGAAACAGATACGCAGTATTTT.

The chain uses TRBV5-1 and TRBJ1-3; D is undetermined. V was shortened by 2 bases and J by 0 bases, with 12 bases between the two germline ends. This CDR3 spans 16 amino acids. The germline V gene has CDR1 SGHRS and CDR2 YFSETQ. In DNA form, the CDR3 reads TGCGCCAGCAGCTTTCTTTTCCTCGGCTCTGGAAACACCATATATTTT. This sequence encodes CASSFLFLGSGNTIYF. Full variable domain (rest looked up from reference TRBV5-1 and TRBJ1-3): KAGVTQTPRYLIKTRGQQVTLSCSPISGHRSVSWYQQTPGQGLQFLFEYFSETQRNKGNFPGRFSGRQFSNSRSEMNVSTLELGDSALYLCASSFLFLGSGNTIYFGEGSWLTVV.

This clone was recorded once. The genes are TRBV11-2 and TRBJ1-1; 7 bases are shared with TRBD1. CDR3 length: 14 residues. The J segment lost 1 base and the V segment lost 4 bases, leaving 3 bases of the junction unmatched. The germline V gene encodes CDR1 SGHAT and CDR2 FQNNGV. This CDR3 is CASSSRQGNTEAFF. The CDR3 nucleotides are TGTGCCAGCAGCTCTCGACAGGGGAACACTGAAGCTTTCTTT.

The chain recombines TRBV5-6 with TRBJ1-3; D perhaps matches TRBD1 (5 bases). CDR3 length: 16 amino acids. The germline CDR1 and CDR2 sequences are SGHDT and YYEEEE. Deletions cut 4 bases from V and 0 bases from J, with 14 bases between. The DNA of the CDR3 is TGTGCCAGCAGCCCCGGGGGGGTGAGCTCTGGAAACACCATATATTTT. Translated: CASSPGGVSSGNTIYF.

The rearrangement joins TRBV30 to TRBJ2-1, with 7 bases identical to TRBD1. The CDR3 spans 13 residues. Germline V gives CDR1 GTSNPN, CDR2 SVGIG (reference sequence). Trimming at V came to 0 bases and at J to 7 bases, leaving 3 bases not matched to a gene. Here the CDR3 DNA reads TGTGCCTGGAGTGTACAGGGGTTGAATGAGCAGTTCTTC. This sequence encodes CAWSVQGLNEQFF.